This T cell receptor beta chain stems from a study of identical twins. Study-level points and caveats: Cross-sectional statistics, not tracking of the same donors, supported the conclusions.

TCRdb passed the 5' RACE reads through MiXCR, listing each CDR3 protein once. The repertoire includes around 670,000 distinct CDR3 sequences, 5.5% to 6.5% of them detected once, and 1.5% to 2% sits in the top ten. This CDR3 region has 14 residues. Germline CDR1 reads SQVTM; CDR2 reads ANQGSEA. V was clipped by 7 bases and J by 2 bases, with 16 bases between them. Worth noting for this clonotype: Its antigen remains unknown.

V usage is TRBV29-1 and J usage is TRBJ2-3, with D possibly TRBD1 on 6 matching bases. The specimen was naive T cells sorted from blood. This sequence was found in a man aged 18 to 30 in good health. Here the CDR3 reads CSGARDTTTDTQYF. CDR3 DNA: TGCAGCGGCGCCCGGGACACGACCACAGATACGCAGTATTTT.